This note documents a single T cell receptor beta chain sequence. Its antigen remains unidentified. These data are taken from a study of T cells in localized non-small cell lung cancer. Measured with immunoSEQ multiplex PCR; TCRdb has only the in-frame clones, and not every one. The sample lists around 40,000 clones, around nine tenths seen once, with 2.6% in the top ten. CDR1 and CDR2 (germline): SGHRS, YFSETQ. CDR3 size: 16 residues. J lost 4 bases, V lost 0 bases, and 4 bases had no gene match. Findings and limits, study-wide: The study found T cell clonality highest in uninvolved adjacent lung, above tumor. Since sequencing was restricted to only one region of the tumor, intratumor heterogeneity remains a possibility. The study detected a median about 57 of the top 100 tumor clones in adjacent lung. Prolonged overall survival went with higher T cell density in the blood.

The origin of this receptor is a female donor over 55 with stage I squamous cell lung carcinoma. The sample in question was peripheral blood, obtained before any cancer treatment. The J gene is TRBJ2-3, the V gene TRBV5-1; 11 bases fit TRBD2. The chain's CDR3 is CASSLVLAGGADTQYF. CDR3 in DNA: TGCGCCAGCAGCTTGGTTCTAGCGGGAGGCGCAGATACGCAGTATTTT.